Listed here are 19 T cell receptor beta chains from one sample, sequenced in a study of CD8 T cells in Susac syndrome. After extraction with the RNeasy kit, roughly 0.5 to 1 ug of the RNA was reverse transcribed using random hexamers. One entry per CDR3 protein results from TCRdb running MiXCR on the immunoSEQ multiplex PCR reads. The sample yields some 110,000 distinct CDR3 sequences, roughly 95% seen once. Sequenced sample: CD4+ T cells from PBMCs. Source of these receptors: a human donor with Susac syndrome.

DNA of the CDR3: TGTGCCAGCAGTTCCAGGACTAGCGGGAGTAGGGAGACCCAGTACTTC. This sequence encodes CASSSRTSGSRETQYF. The gene calls are TRBV12-3 or TRBV12-4 and TRBJ2-5; 13 nucleotides line up with TRBD2. The CDR3 covers 16 residues. V was clipped by 4 bases and J by 5 bases; unmatched bases: 7.

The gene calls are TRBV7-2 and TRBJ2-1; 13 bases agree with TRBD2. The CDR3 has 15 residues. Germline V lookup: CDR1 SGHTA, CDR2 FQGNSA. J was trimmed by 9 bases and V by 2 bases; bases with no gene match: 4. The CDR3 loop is CASSLRTSGSGEQFF. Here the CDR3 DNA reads TGTGCCAGCAGCTTAAGGACTAGCGGGAGTGGTGAGCAGTTCTTC.

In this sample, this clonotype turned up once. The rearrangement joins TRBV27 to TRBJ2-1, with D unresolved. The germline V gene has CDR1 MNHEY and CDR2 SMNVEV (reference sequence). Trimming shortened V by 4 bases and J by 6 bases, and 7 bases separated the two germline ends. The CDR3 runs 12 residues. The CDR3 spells CASSSFSNEQFF. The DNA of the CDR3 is TGTGCCAGCAGTTCCTTCTCCAATGAGCAGTTCTTC.

CDR3 protein: CSPTIIAKNIQYF. DNA of the CDR3: TGCAGTCCGACCATAATAGCCAAAAACATTCAGTACTTC. The chain employs TRBV20-1 and TRBJ2-4, with D hard to call. V was pared by 8 bases and J by 0 bases, with 11 bases between. The germline V gene encodes CDR1 DFQATT and CDR2 SNEGSKA (reference sequence). The CDR3 extends over 13 amino acids.

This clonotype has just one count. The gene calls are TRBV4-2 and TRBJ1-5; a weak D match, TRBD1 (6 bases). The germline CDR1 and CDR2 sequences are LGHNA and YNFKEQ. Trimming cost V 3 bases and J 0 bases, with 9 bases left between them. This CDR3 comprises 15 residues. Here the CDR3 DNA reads TGTGCCAGCAGCCAGTCGACAGGTAGCAATCAGCCCCAGCATTTT. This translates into CASSQSTGSNQPQHF.

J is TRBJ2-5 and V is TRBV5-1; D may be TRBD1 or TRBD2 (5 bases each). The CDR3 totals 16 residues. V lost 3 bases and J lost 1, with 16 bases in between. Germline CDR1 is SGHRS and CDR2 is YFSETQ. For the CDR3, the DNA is TGCGCCAGCAGCTCGCTCGGGACGGTGCCCCAAGAGACCCAGTACTTC. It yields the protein CASSSLGTVPQETQYF.

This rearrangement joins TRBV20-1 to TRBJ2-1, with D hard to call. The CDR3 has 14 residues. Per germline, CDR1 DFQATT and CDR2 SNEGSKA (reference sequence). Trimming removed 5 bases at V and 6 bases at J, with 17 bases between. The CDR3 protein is CSARAAPGVNEQFF. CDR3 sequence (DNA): TGCAGTGCTCGGGCCGCACCTGGGGTCAATGAGCAGTTCTTC.

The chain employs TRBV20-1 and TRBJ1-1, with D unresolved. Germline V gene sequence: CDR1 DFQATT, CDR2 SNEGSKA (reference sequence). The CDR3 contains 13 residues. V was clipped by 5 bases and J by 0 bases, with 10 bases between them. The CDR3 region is CSAAGSVNTEAFF. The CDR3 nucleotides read TGCAGTGCTGCGGGGTCAGTGAACACTGAAGCTTTCTTT.

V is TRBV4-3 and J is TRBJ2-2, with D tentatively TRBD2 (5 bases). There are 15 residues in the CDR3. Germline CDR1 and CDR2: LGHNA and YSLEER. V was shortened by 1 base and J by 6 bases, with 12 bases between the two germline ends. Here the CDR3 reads CASSQALTRAGELFF. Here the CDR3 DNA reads TGCGCCAGCAGCCAAGCTCTAACTAGGGCCGGGGAGCTGTTTTTT.

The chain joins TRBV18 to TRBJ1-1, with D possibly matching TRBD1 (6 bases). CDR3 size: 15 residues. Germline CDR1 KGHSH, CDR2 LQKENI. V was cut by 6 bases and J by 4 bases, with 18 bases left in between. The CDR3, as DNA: TGTGCCAGCTCTCCTAAGGACAGTCTGGGCACTGAAGCTTTCTTT. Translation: CASSPKDSLGTEAFF.

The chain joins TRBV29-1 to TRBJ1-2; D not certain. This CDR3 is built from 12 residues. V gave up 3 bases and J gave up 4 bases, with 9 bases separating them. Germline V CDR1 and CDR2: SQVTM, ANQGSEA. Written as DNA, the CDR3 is TGCAGCGTTGACGATCCCCCCTATGGCTACACCTTC. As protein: CSVDDPPYGYTF.

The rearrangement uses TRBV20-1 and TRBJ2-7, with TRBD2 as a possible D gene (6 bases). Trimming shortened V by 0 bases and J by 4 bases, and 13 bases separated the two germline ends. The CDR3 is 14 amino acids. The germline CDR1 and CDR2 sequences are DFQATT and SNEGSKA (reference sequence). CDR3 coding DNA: TGCAGTGCTAGAGATGGGCGGGACCCTTACGAGCAGTACTTC. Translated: CSARDGRDPYEQYF.

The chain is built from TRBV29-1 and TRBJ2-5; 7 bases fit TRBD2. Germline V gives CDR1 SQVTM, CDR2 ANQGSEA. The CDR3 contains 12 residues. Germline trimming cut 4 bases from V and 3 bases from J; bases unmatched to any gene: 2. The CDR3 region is CSVAGLEETQYF. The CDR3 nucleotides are TGCAGCGTTGCAGGACTAGAAGAGACCCAGTACTTC. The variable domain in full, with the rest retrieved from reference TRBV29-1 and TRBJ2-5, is SAVISQKPSRDICQRGTSLTIQCQVDSQVTMMFWYRQQPGQSLTLIATANQGSEATYESGFVIDKFPISRPNLTFSTLTVSNMSPEDSSIYLCSVAGLEETQYFGPGTRLLVL.

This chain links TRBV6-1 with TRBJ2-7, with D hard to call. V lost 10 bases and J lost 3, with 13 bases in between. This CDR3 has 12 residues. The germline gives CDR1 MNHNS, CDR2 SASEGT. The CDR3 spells CATASRVYEQYF. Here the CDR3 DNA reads TGTGCCACCGCCTCGAGAGTCTACGAGCAGTACTTC.

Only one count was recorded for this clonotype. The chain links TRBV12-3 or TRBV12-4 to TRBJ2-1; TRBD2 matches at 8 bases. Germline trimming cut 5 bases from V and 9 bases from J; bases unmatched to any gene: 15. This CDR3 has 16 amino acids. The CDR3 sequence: CASSPPSFSGKSEQFF. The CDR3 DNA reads TGTGCCAGCAGTCCACCTTCTTTTAGCGGGAAAAGTGAGCAGTTCTTC.

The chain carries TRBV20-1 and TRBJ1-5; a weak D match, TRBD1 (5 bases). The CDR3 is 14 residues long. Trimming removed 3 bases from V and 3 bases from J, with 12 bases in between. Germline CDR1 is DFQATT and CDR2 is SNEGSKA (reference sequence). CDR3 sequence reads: CSARPDRYNQPQHF. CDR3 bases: TGCAGTGCTAGGCCCGACAGATACAATCAGCCCCAGCATTTT.

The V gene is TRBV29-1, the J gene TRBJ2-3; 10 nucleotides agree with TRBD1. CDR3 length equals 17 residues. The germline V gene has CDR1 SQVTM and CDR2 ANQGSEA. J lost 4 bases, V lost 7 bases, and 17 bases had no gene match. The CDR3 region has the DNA TGCAGCGCCTACGAACCGGGACAGGGGATCTCGGCAGATACGCAGTATTTT. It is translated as CSAYEPGQGISADTQYF.

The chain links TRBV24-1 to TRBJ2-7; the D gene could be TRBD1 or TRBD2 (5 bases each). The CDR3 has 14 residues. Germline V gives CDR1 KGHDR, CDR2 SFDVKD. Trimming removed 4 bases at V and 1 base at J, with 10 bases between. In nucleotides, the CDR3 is TGTGCCACCAGTGACCCGGGGCCATCCTACGAGCAGTACTTC. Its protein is CATSDPGPSYEQYF.

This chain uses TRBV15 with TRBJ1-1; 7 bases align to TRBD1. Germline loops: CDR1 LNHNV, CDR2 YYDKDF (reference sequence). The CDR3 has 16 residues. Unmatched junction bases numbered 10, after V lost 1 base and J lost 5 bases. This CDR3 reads CATSRGDRVGRTEAFF. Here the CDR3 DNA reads TGTGCCACCAGCAGAGGAGACAGGGTAGGTCGGACTGAAGCTTTCTTT.